The 21 T cell receptor beta chains below come from one sample, sequenced in a study of blood T cell repertoires in COVID-19. TCRdb's table, derived via immunoSEQ multiplex PCR, lists solely in-frame clones and lacks some. The sample carries 150,000 to 170,000 clones, around 90% recorded once. Sequencing was performed on peripheral blood. The receptors were sampled from a man between 45 and 60 years old with acute or convalescent COVID-19.

The V gene is TRBV19, the J gene TRBJ2-6; tentative D call: TRBD1 (6 bases). Trimming took off 4 bases at V and 3 bases at J, with 13 bases between the two ends. Germline V gives CDR1 LNHDA, CDR2 SQIVND (reference sequence). CDR3 size: 16 residues. DNA of the CDR3: TGTGCCAGTAGTACCCCGACAGGATTTGGGGCCAACGTCCTGACTTTC. Amino acids: CASSTPTGFGANVLTF.

This sequence joins TRBV7-8 and TRBJ2-7; a weak D match, TRBD2 (5 bases). The germline V gene has CDR1 SGHVS and CDR2 FQNEAQ. V was pared by 9 bases and J by 3 bases, with 15 bases between. The CDR3 is 13 residues long. This chain's CDR3 is CASLGLNIYEQYV. DNA for the CDR3: TGTGCCAGTTTAGGACTTAATATCTACGAGCAGTACGTC.

The chain links TRBV9 to TRBJ1-2; possible D gene TRBD1, 5 bases. Germline-derived CDR1 and CDR2 are SGDLS and YYNGEE. The length of the CDR3 is 16 residues. Trimming took off 1 base at V and 3 bases at J, with 16 bases between the two ends. The CDR3 region has the DNA TGTGCCAGCAGCGTATCGGGACTGACCACTGACTATGGCTACACCTTC. Protein: CASSVSGLTTDYGYTF.

Only a few counts were recorded for this clone. This chain uses TRBV5-1 with TRBJ2-1; TRBD2 might be the D (6 bases). Germline V CDR1 and CDR2: SGHRS, YFSETQ. The V end was cut by 4 bases, the J end by 6 bases, with 14 bases between. The length of the CDR3 is 14 residues. This CDR3 is CASSLRDFVNEQFF. The CDR3 DNA sequence: TGCGCCAGCAGCCTCCGGGACTTCGTCAATGAGCAGTTCTTC.

The V call is TRBV13, the J call TRBJ2-5; 11 nucleotides line up with TRBD2. The V segment lost 6 bases and the J segment 9 bases; nucleotides outside the gene matches: 9. The germline V gene encodes CDR1 PRHDT and CDR2 FYEKMQ (reference sequence). The CDR3 extends over 14 amino acids. Written as DNA, the CDR3 is TGTGCCAGCAGTCACCTGACTAGCGGGAAGGCCCAGTACTTC. Protein sequence: CASSHLTSGKAQYF. The complete variable domain, with remaining parts taken from reference TRBV13 and TRBJ2-5, reads AAGVIQSPRHLIKEKRETATLKCYPIPRHDTVYWYQQGPGQDPQFLISFYEKMQSDKGSIPDRFSAQQFSDYHSELNMSSLELGDSALYFCASSHLTSGKAQYFGPGTRLLVL.

This sequence joins TRBV28 and TRBJ2-1; 7 positions agree with TRBD2. Germline trimming cut 7 bases from V and 5 bases from J; bases unmatched to any gene: 11. The CDR3 extends over 15 amino acids. Germline loops: CDR1 MDHEN, CDR2 SYDVKM. The CDR3 sequence is CASIRRGRVHNEQFF. The CDR3 coding sequence is TGTGCCAGCATACGTCGAGGGAGGGTCCACAATGAGCAGTTCTTC.

V is TRBV5-1 and J is TRBJ2-1; 10 nucleotides line up with TRBD2. From germline, CDR1 is SGHRS and CDR2 YFSETQ. This CDR3 spans 16 amino acids. With V trimmed by 0 bases and J by 3 bases, 3 bases remained unmatched. DNA of the CDR3: TGCGCCAGCAGCTTGGAGCCTAGCGGGGGCTACAATGAGCAGTTCTTC. This sequence encodes CASSLEPSGGYNEQFF.

The CDR3 reads CASSIGTSPGNEQFF. Here the CDR3 DNA reads TGCGCCAGCAGCATCGGGACATCCCCGGGGAATGAGCAGTTCTTC. J is TRBJ2-1 and V is TRBV5-1, with a possible D match to TRBD1 (6 bases). V gave up 4 bases and J gave up 7 bases, with 18 bases separating them. The CDR3 has 15 residues. Germline lookup yields CDR1 SGHRS and CDR2 YFSETQ.

This chain connects TRBV28 to TRBJ1-1, with D possibly being TRBD1 (6 bases). Germline-derived CDR1 and CDR2 are MDHEN and SYDVKM. Deletions cut 1 base from V and 0 bases from J, with 15 bases between. The length of the CDR3 is 17 residues. The CDR3 nucleotides read TGTGCCAGCAGTTTATTGGGGCAGGGGTTTGTGAACACTGAAGCTTTCTTT. Its translation is CASSLLGQGFVNTEAFF.

This chain joins TRBV6-6 and TRBJ2-5, with 13 bases fitting TRBD2. The CDR3 covers 15 residues. V lost 5 bases, J lost 5 bases, and 5 bases stayed unmatched. From germline, CDR1 is MNHNY and CDR2 SVGAGI (reference sequence). Here the CDR3 reads CASSRGLAGVETQYF. The CDR3, as DNA: TGTGCCAGCAGTCGTGGACTAGCGGGAGTGGAGACCCAGTACTTC.

The chain has TRBV7-8 and TRBJ1-1; D unclear. V shed 0 bases and J shed 1 base, with 6 bases lying between them. The CDR3 covers 14 residues. Germline-derived CDR1 and CDR2 are SGHVS and FQNEAQ. In DNA form, the CDR3 reads TGTGCCAGCAGCTTAGCCAGGTCGAACACTGAAGCTTTCTTT. It yields the protein CASSLARSNTEAFF.

V usage is TRBV6-1 and J usage is TRBJ2-7; TRBD2 aligns across 8 bases. The germline gives CDR1 MNHNS, CDR2 SASEGT. The CDR3 extends over 17 amino acids. Trimming took 2 bases from V and 0 from J; bases not matched to a gene: 9. CDR3 sequence reads: CASSENPLAGDSYEQYF. CDR3 coding DNA: TGTGCCAGCAGTGAAAATCCTCTAGCGGGCGACTCCTACGAGCAGTACTTC.

V gene TRBV24-1 combines with J gene TRBJ2-5; the match to TRBD1 covers 9 bases. V dropped 4 bases and J dropped 5; count of bases not matched to a gene: 10. The CDR3 has 16 residues. Germline CDR1 and CDR2: KGHDR and SFDVKD. CDR3 protein: CATSEPGTGIVETQYF. The DNA of the CDR3 is TGTGCCACCAGTGAACCCGGGACAGGGATTGTGGAGACCCAGTACTTC.

The genes are TRBV14 and TRBJ1-2, with no clear D. This CDR3 has 13 residues. Trimming took off 1 base at V and 5 bases at J, with 8 bases between the two ends. Germline V gene sequence: CDR1 SGHDN, CDR2 FVKESK. CDR3 sequence: CASSQGPGYGYTF. As DNA, the CDR3 is TGTGCCAGCAGCCAAGGACCGGGGTATGGCTACACCTTC.

The rearrangement joins TRBV9 to TRBJ2-7, with 7 bases matching TRBD2. The CDR3 spans 14 residues. V was clipped by 0 bases and J by 3 bases; unmatched bases: 3. Germline V gene lookup returns CDR1 SGDLS and CDR2 YYNGEE. This chain's CDR3 is CASSVGGGDYEQYF. The CDR3 nucleotides read TGTGCCAGCAGCGTAGGCGGGGGAGACTACGAGCAGTACTTC.

The V call is TRBV28, the J call TRBJ1-4; D gene ambiguous. The CDR3 contains 14 residues. CDR1 and CDR2 (germline): MDHEN, SYDVKM. Trimming removed 1 base at V and 7 bases at J, with 10 bases between. The CDR3 protein is CASSLLGTPEKLFF. CDR3 in DNA: TGTGCCAGCAGTTTATTGGGCACACCTGAAAAACTGTTTTTT. Based on the CDR3 plus reference TRBV28 and TRBJ1-4, the full variable domain is DVKVTQSSRYLVKRTGEKVFLECVQDMDHENMFWYRQDPGLGLRLIYFSYDVKMKEKGDIPEGYSVSREKKERFSLILESASTNQTSMYLCASSLLGTPEKLFFGSGTQLSVL.

This rearrangement joins TRBV11-2 to TRBJ2-2; D is perhaps TRBD1 (7 bases). With 2 bases removed from V and 5 bases from J, the gap between germline ends came to 15 bases. The CDR3 is 16 amino acids. CDR1 and CDR2 from the germline V gene are SGHAT and FQNNGV. CDR3 sequence: CASSLLSGGFTGELFF. The CDR3 nucleotides read TGTGCCAGCAGCTTATTATCAGGGGGGTTTACCGGGGAGCTGTTTTTT.

The chain employs TRBV19 and TRBJ1-5, with D maybe TRBD1 (5 bases). V lost 7 bases and J lost 1, with 11 bases in between. Per germline, CDR1 LNHDA and CDR2 SQIVND (reference sequence). The CDR3 is made up of 14 amino acids. The CDR3 here is CASKSYRSNQPQHF. The CDR3 DNA reads TGTGCCAGTAAGTCGTACAGGAGCAATCAGCCCCAGCATTTT.

The CDR3 DNA follows: TGTGCCAGCAGTCCCAGCGGAACCTACAATGAGCAGTTCTTC. Amino acids: CASSPSGTYNEQFF. The chain employs TRBV6-5 and TRBJ2-1; possible D gene TRBD2, 5 bases. The V end was cut by 5 bases, the J end by 2 bases, with 10 bases between. The germline CDR1 and CDR2 sequences are MNHEY and SVGAGI. The CDR3 covers 14 residues.

The chain employs TRBV6-5 and TRBJ1-2, with 9 bases fitting TRBD1. Germline assignment: CDR1 MNHEY and CDR2 SVGAGI. This CDR3 contains 14 residues. Trimming removed 5 bases from V and 6 bases from J; junction bases left unmatched: 7. CDR3 bases: TGTGCCAGCAGTCAACCAGGACAGGGGCATGGCTACACCTTC. Residues: CASSQPGQGHGYTF.

This chain connects TRBV19 to TRBJ2-1, with 7 bases lining up with TRBD2. Trimming took 5 bases from V and 4 from J; bases not matched to a gene: 8. In germline, CDR1 is LNHDA, CDR2 SQIVND (reference sequence). This CDR3 spans 15 amino acids. The CDR3 protein is CASSLLLAAYNEQFF. CDR3 DNA: TGTGCCAGTAGTCTCCTGCTAGCGGCTTACAATGAGCAGTTCTTC.